This T cell receptor beta chain was captured by sequencing in a study of blood T cell repertoires in COVID-19. Background on the study: The origin of the acute and convalescent COVID-19 samples was the United States, Italy and Spain. T cells, B-cell-depleted T cells, or PBMCs provided the cDNA or gDNA that served as material.

Profiled with immunoSEQ multiplex PCR; TCRdb holds only in-frame clones, not every one. This sample has some 460,000 clones, with around 88% found just once. In germline, CDR1 is GTSNPN, CDR2 SVGIG (reference sequence). Deletions cut 7 bases from V and 5 bases from J, with 21 bases between. This CDR3 comprises 14 residues. V gene TRBV30 combines with J gene TRBJ2-7; TRBD2 might be the D (5 bases). This receptor was identified in a woman aged 25 to 39 with acute or convalescent COVID-19. Sequenced sample: peripheral blood. CDR3 in amino acids: CASNLRRGSDEQYF. CDR3 bases: TGTGCCTCCAATCTTCGCCGGGGTAGTGACGAGCAGTACTTC.